The 30 T cell receptor beta chains below all came from one sample that was sequenced in a study of T cell changes during pregnancy in multiple sclerosis. The table came from immunoSEQ multiplex PCR; TCRdb's copy has only in-frame clones and leaves some out. Altogether 90,000 to 150,000 clones are present, about 93% being singletons, with the ten largest covering 6% to 7%. The sequences come from peripheral blood, collected before pregnancy. The receptors stem from a female donor with multiple sclerosis, enrolled in a pregnancy study.

The chain combines TRBV5-6 with TRBJ1-2; D possibly corresponds to TRBD1 (6 bases). Between the trimmed V and J ends, which lost 4 bases and 5 bases, there was a span of 18 bases. This CDR3 has 15 amino acids. The V gene's germline CDR1 is SGHDT and CDR2 YYEEEE. CDR3 nucleotide sequence: TGTGCCAGCAGCCCCTGGGGGCTCACCCATTATGGCTACACCTTC. It codes for CASSPWGLTHYGYTF. The entire variable domain, with the rest obtained from reference TRBV5-6 and TRBJ1-2, is as follows: DAGVTQSPTHLIKTRGQQVTLRCSPKSGHDTVSWYQQALGQGPQFIFQYYEEEERQRGNFPDRFSGHQFPNYSSELNVNALLLGDSALYLCASSPWGLTHYGYTFGSGTRLTVV.

This clone was recorded only once. CDR3 loop: CASSILLRTGLTNYGYTF. The CDR3 nucleotides read TGTGCCAGCAGTATCCTTTTGAGGACAGGGCTGACTAACTATGGCTACACCTTC. The chain couples TRBV28 to TRBJ1-2; 8 nucleotides align to TRBD1. Germline values: CDR1 MDHEN, CDR2 SYDVKM. This CDR3 has 18 residues. V gave up 5 bases and J gave up 0 bases; unmatched junction bases: 14.

The rearrangement uses TRBV10-1 and TRBJ1-4; tentative D call: TRBD1 (6 bases). V was pared by 5 bases and J by 7 bases, with 11 bases between. The CDR3 has 13 residues. CDR1 WNHNN and CDR2 SYGVQD come from the germline V gene (reference sequence). Written as DNA, the CDR3 is TGCGCCAGCAGTACGACAGGCGGTGAAAAACTGTTTTTT. This codes for CASSTTGGEKLFF.

This clone was picked up one time. The chain joins TRBV5-1 to TRBJ2-3; tentatively, D is TRBD1 (6 bases). V dropped 5 bases and J dropped 3 bases, with 16 bases sitting between them. This CDR3 is 15 amino acids long. From germline, CDR1 is SGHRS and CDR2 YFSETQ. As DNA, the CDR3 is TGCGCCAGCAGGTCCTCCCAACAGGGTACAGATACGCAGTATTTT. It specifies CASRSSQQGTDTQYF.

The chain is built from TRBV27 and TRBJ1-5, with D possibly matching TRBD1 (5 bases). V was shortened by 1 base and J by 6 bases, with 10 bases between the two germline ends. CDR1 is MNHEY, CDR2 SMNVEV, per germline (reference sequence). CDR3 length: 14 residues. CDR3 sequence (DNA): TGTGCCAGCAGTTTATTTGGGGGGGGTCAGCCCCAGCATTTT. Protein product: CASSLFGGGQPQHF.

V gene TRBV19 combines with J gene TRBJ2-1; tentative D call: TRBD1 (7 bases). The germline V gene encodes CDR1 LNHDA and CDR2 SQIVND (reference sequence). This CDR3 has 16 amino acids. V was clipped by 7 bases and J by 5 bases, with 21 bases between them. CDR3 nucleotide sequence: TGTGCCAGTACCCCAGGAGGGATGGGACAGCACAATGAGCAGTTCTTC. Translated: CASTPGGMGQHNEQFF. Full variable domain (missing parts from reference TRBV19 and TRBJ2-1): DGGITQSPKYLFRKEGQNVTLSCEQNLNHDAMYWYRQDPGQGLRLIYYSQIVNDFQKGDIAEGYSVSREKKESFPLTVTSAQKNPTAFYLCASTPGGMGQHNEQFFGPGTRLTVL.

This chain links TRBV27 with TRBJ2-7, with D possibly matching TRBD2 (6 bases). This CDR3 spans 13 amino acids. Trimming shortened V by 6 bases and J by 4 bases, and 13 bases separated the two germline ends. Per the germline V gene, CDR1 is MNHEY and CDR2 is SMNVEV (reference sequence). The chain's CDR3 is CASRLLGGYEQYF. CDR3 bases: TGTGCCAGCAGATTACTTGGGGGGTACGAGCAGTACTTC.

This sequence joins TRBV27 and TRBJ1-1; the D gene is possibly TRBD1 (6 bases). V lost 8 bases to trimming and J lost 1 base, with 23 bases between them. Germline V gene lookup returns CDR1 MNHEY and CDR2 SMNVEV (reference sequence). The CDR3 runs 17 residues. DNA of the CDR3: TGTGCCAGCTCAGTTTCACCCCGCCTGACAGGGAACACTGAAGCTTTCTTT. Translated, it gives CASSVSPRLTGNTEAFF.

V and J are TRBV5-6 and TRBJ1-4; D is unresolved. V was trimmed by 4 bases and J by 6 bases, leaving 16 bases between them. There are 15 residues in the CDR3. Germline V gene sequence: CDR1 SGHDT, CDR2 YYEEEE. The DNA for the CDR3 is TGTGCCAGCAGCCCGTACGTGAGGATCGATGAAAAACTGTTTTTT. This encodes CASSPYVRIDEKLFF.

CDR3: CASSFRTGESDTQYF. The CDR3 nucleotides are TGTGCCAGCAGCTTCCGGACAGGGGAATCAGATACGCAGTATTTT. This rearrangement joins TRBV12-1 to TRBJ2-3; the DNA was not used to check the table's D call, TRBD1. TRBV12-1 is labeled a pseudogene. The CDR3 loop spans 15 amino acids.

This sequence joins TRBV30 and TRBJ2-7; weak D call: TRBD2 (7 bases). V lost 2 bases to trimming and J lost 7 bases, with 12 bases between them. The CDR3 totals 12 residues. Looked up from germline, CDR1 is GTSNPN and CDR2 is SVGIG (reference sequence). The CDR3 DNA reads TGTGCCTGGAGTCCAGAGGGGGGGGAGCAGTACTTC. The encoded protein is CAWSPEGGEQYF.

V is TRBV25-1 and J is TRBJ2-5; D is undetermined. CDR3 length: 13 amino acids. V was cut by 4 bases and J by 6 bases, with 12 bases left in between. Germline V gives CDR1 MGHDK, CDR2 SYGVNS. The CDR3 reads CASSGAGPQTQYF. CDR3 DNA sequence: TGTGCCAGCAGTGGGGCAGGTCCGCAGACCCAGTACTTC.

This rearrangement joins TRBV7-8 to TRBJ2-7; D unclear. The CDR3 covers 15 residues. With 1 base removed from V and 5 bases from J, the gap between germline ends came to 15 bases. The germline gives CDR1 SGHVS, CDR2 FQNEAQ. CDR3 sequence: CASSLVASSVNEQYF. As DNA, the CDR3 is TGTGCCAGCAGCTTAGTCGCGAGCTCTGTAAACGAGCAGTACTTC.

The chain combines TRBV5-1 with TRBJ1-1; perhaps TRBD1 as D (5 bases). CDR3 length: 16 residues. Deletions cut 1 base from V and 3 bases from J, with 16 bases between. Germline CDR1 SGHRS, CDR2 YFSETQ. The CDR3 DNA reads TGCGCCAGCAGCTTGCTGCAGGGCGGAATCCACACTGAAGCTTTCTTT. The encoded protein is CASSLLQGGIHTEAFF.

V and J are TRBV6-5 and TRBJ2-1, with D unclear. Germline V gives CDR1 MNHEY, CDR2 SVGAGI. V lost 5 bases and J 2 bases, leaving 13 bases between the germline ends. CDR3 length: 15 amino acids. CDR3 bases: TGTGCCAGCAGTGGAACAGTTTGGGCCTACAATGAGCAGTTCTTC. This encodes CASSGTVWAYNEQFF.

The chain couples TRBV9 to TRBJ2-5, with 9 bases that match TRBD1. The CDR3 sequence is 16 residues long. With V trimmed by 4 bases and J by 2 bases, 9 bases remained unmatched. Germline V CDR1 and CDR2: SGDLS, YYNGEE. The CDR3 loop is CASSHPPGTGQETQYF. The CDR3 DNA follows: TGTGCCAGCAGCCACCCTCCCGGGACAGGGCAAGAGACCCAGTACTTC.

This chain connects TRBV7-3 to TRBJ2-5, with 8 positions matching TRBD2. Germline lookup yields CDR1 SGHTA and CDR2 FQGTGA. The V gene end was trimmed by 5 bases and the J gene end by 9 bases; junction bases not matched to a gene: 11. The CDR3 totals 14 residues. CDR3 amino acids: CASSVGLPGGAQYF. The DNA for the CDR3 is TGTGCCAGCAGCGTCGGCCTACCCGGGGGGGCCCAGTACTTC.

CDR3 DNA sequence: TGTGCCAGCAGCCTCCAGGGAACCATGGCTTTCTTT. It codes for CASSLQGTMAFF. V and J are TRBV5-8 and TRBJ1-1, with D perhaps TRBD1 (5 bases). The CDR3 runs to 12 residues. The V gene lost 4 bases and the J gene lost 11 bases, with 15 bases spanning the gap. CDR1 SGHTS and CDR2 YDEGEE come from the germline V gene.

The chain employs TRBV30 and TRBJ1-2; 7 bases are a match to TRBD1. CDR1 and CDR2 from the germline V gene are GTSNPN and SVGIG (reference sequence). Germline trimming cut 1 base from V and 9 bases from J; bases unmatched to any gene: 8. The CDR3 contains 13 residues. CDR3 residues: CAWSGRTGLSYTF. CDR3 DNA: TGTGCCTGGAGTGGGAGGACAGGCCTGAGCTACACCTTC. The complete variable domain, with remaining parts taken from reference TRBV30 and TRBJ1-2, reads SQTIHQWPATLVQPVGSPLSLECTVEGTSNPNLYWYRQAAGRGLQLLFYSVGIGQISSEVPQNLSASRPQDRQFILSSKKLLLSDSGFYLCAWSGRTGLSYTFGSGTRLTVV.

The sample holds a few counts of this clone. The rearrangement joins TRBV7-9 to TRBJ1-2; TRBD1 matches 11 bases. Germline V gene data show CDR1 as SEHNR and CDR2 as FQNEAQ (reference sequence). J lost 8 bases, V lost 4 bases, and 6 bases had no gene match. This CDR3 contains 14 residues. The CDR3 DNA is TGTGCCAGCAGCTCCGGACAGGGGGCAGGCGGCTACACCTTC. Translation gives CASSSGQGAGGYTF.

The V and J genes are TRBV15 and TRBJ1-2; 11 nucleotides agree with TRBD1. Germline trimming cut 5 bases from V and 6 bases from J; bases unmatched to any gene: 8. Germline V gene data show CDR1 as LNHNV and CDR2 as YYDKDF (reference sequence). The CDR3 contains 15 residues. In DNA, the CDR3 is TGTGCCACCAGCTCCGGACAGGGGGCTTCCGATGGCTACACCTTC. Amino acids: CATSSGQGASDGYTF. The entire variable domain, with the rest obtained from reference TRBV15 and TRBJ1-2, is as follows: DAMVIQNPRYQVTQFGKPVTLSCSQTLNHNVMYWYQQKSSQAPKLLFHYYDKDFNNEADTPDNFQSRRPNTSFCFLDIRSPGLGDTAMYLCATSSGQGASDGYTFGSGTRLTVV.

CDR3 in DNA: TGTGCCAGCAGGCTGGACAGGTCTGGGGGTGGCTACACCTTC. This gives the protein CASRLDRSGGGYTF. The genes are TRBV28 and TRBJ1-2; 7 nucleotides agree with TRBD1. The V segment lost 6 bases and the J segment 7 bases; nucleotides outside the gene matches: 11. Looked up from germline, CDR1 is MDHEN and CDR2 is SYDVKM. This CDR3 is 14 amino acids long.

The V gene is TRBV7-9, the J gene TRBJ1-1, with D possibly being TRBD1 (6 bases). The CDR3 covers 18 residues. Trimming left V 5 bases short and J 0 bases short, with 22 bases between. CDR1 and CDR2 (germline): SEHNR, FQNEAQ (reference sequence). CDR3 bases: TGTGCCAGCAGCCTTGCCCCGCGGGGGCCGTTTATGAACACTGAAGCTTTCTTT. Its protein product is CASSLAPRGPFMNTEAFF.

The chain is built from TRBV18 and TRBJ1-2; the match to TRBD1 covers 8 bases. V shed 3 bases and J 8 bases; nucleotides not matched to a gene: 17. CDR3 length equals 17 residues. CDR1 KGHSH and CDR2 LQKENI come from the germline V gene. The CDR3 here is CASSPLPRQGKDTGYTF. The DNA of the CDR3 is TGTGCCAGCTCACCCCTGCCCCGACAGGGGAAGGACACGGGCTACACCTTC.

The chain carries TRBV10-3 and TRBJ1-1; 8 nucleotides line up with TRBD1. Trimming took 3 bases from V and 6 from J; bases not matched to a gene: 6. CDR1 and CDR2 (germline): ENHRY, SYGVKD. The CDR3 consists of 14 residues. CDR3 sequence (DNA): TGTGCCATCAGTGAAGGACAGGGAGGCCCTGAAGCTTTCTTT. Translating it yields CAISEGQGGPEAFF.

This clone showed up just once. J is TRBJ1-2 and V is TRBV30; D uncertain. V was shortened by 0 bases and J by 0 bases, with 8 bases between the two germline ends. This CDR3 is built from 14 residues. Germline V CDR1 and CDR2: GTSNPN, SVGIG (reference sequence). CDR3 region: CAWSVLGANYGYTF. CDR3 in DNA: TGTGCCTGGAGTGTACTGGGAGCTAACTATGGCTACACCTTC.

V gene TRBV19 combines with J gene TRBJ1-5; 7 bases line up with TRBD1. Germline-derived CDR1 and CDR2 are LNHDA and SQIVND (reference sequence). The CDR3 is made up of 15 amino acids. V lost 2 bases to trimming and J lost 4 bases; unmatched junction nucleotides: 5. The CDR3 bases are TGTGCCAGTAGTATACCGGACAGGCGTAATCAGCCCCAGCATTTT. Translating it yields CASSIPDRRNQPQHF.

This chain joins TRBV6-1 and TRBJ1-2; TRBD1 agrees at 8 bases. The V and J ends lost 8 bases and 5 bases, in that order; junction bases with no gene match: 4. Germline values: CDR1 MNHNS, CDR2 SASEGT. The CDR3 extends over 12 amino acids. CDR3 DNA: TGTGCCAGCTCCGGGACAGGTTATGGCTACACCTTC. This sequence encodes CASSGTGYGYTF.

This chain links TRBV10-3 with TRBJ2-1; 9 nucleotides align to TRBD2. This CDR3 contains 17 residues. J was trimmed by 7 bases and V by 0 bases; bases with no gene match: 10. CDR1 and CDR2 from the germline V gene are ENHRY and SYGVKD. DNA of the CDR3: TGTGCCATCAGTGAGTCAAGGGGCGGGAGGGCATCGAATGAGCAGTTCTTC. As protein: CAISESRGGRASNEQFF.

The chain couples TRBV29-1 to TRBJ1-4; tentative D call: TRBD1 (6 bases). V was clipped by 7 bases and J by 7 bases, with 10 bases between them. Germline values: CDR1 SQVTM, CDR2 ANQGSEA. This CDR3 is built from 11 residues. In DNA, the CDR3 is TGCAGCGGCCGGGACACTGAAAAACTGTTTTTT. It encodes CSGRDTEKLFF. The variable domain in full, with the rest retrieved from reference TRBV29-1 and TRBJ1-4, is SAVISQKPSRDICQRGTSLTIQCQVDSQVTMMFWYRQQPGQSLTLIATANQGSEATYESGFVIDKFPISRPNLTFSTLTVSNMSPEDSSIYLCSGRDTEKLFFGSGTQLSVL.